This T cell receptor (beta chain) was identified in a study of technical replicates of blood from a few donors. The repertoire was sequenced with immunoSEQ multiplex PCR; TCRdb's copy has only in-frame clones and lacks some. The sample yields around 93,000 clones, 85% to 95% seen once. The CDR3 length is 14 residues. J gave up 5 bases and V 6 bases, and 9 bases lay outside the gene matches. Germline CDR1 and CDR2: SNHLY and FYNNEI. The sample taken for sequencing was T cells isolated from PBMCs. The sequence came from a human donor in good health. The V gene is TRBV2, the J gene TRBJ1-1; 7 bases map to TRBD1. The CDR3 loop is CASSDERGRTEAFF. The CDR3 DNA is TGTGCCAGCAGCGATGAGAGGGGGCGTACTGAAGCTTTCTTT.